This T cell receptor beta chain was sequenced during a study of untreated major depressive disorder (dated by TCRdb to the late 2010s). Regarding the complete study: A cross-sectional case-control design was used to compare T cell phenotype and TCR repertoire between antidepressant-free major depressive disorder patients and individually matched non-depressed controls. The sequencing was a follow-up to the differences in Vbeta 5.1, Vbeta 11 and Vbeta 22 usage that flow cytometry had picked up across the whole cohort.

As to this clone: The antigen it binds to is not known. Base qualities are not provided; no much larger clone lies one nucleotide away.

CDR1 and CDR2, per the germline V gene, are SQVTM and ANQGSEA. Relative to germline, V is missing 5 bases and J is missing 2 bases, with 0 bases of the junction outside any gene match. The CDR3 holds 11 amino acids from the cysteine to the phenylalanine. Here the CDR3 DNA is all that survives: 33 bases in frame from base 1. Study-level results and caveats: For the sequencing comparisons, one-tailed planned tests were applied to only three preselected Vbeta families. The top five TRBV05-01 clones in every sequenced subject were all private clones. In CD4+ T cells, sequencing confirmed that depressed patients used TRBV05-01 (Vbeta 5.1) more than controls did, with a one-tailed test giving p = 0.040. Because of strict matching and exclusion criteria, the study sample was comparatively small, which limits how generalizable the findings are. TRBV25-01 and TRBV02-01 usage followed the flow-cytometry pattern but did not reach statistical significance in the sequencing data.

Each depressed patient was matched pairwise with a non-depressed control on sex, age, current smoking status and body mass index. All participants were of European descent. Controls scored 5 or less on the Quick Inventory of Depressive Symptoms-Self Report and had no mood disorder, either currently or at any point in their lifetime. All participants were excluded for major medical conditions, Axis I/II comorbidities, regular medication or illicit drug use, or drinking over 100 g alcohol weekly. Around 28 ml of peripheral blood was collected from each participant into EDTA tubes. CD4+ T cells were purified from thawed PBMCs by magnetic negative selection with the BD IMag Human CD4 T Lymphocyte Enrichment Set. The CD4+ enrichment method typically yielded around 95% purity as confirmed by flow cytometry. A subgroup of a few case-control pairs, selected blind to chemokine receptor expression and flow-cytometric repertoire skewing results, was subjected to TCRbeta sequencing. Every blood sample was taken in the morning at 8:00 a.m., and Ficoll-Hypaque gradient centrifugation was used to isolate PBMCs. Until being assayed, PBMCs were kept in liquid nitrogen after cryopreservation by gradual cooling to -80 degrees C.

The Qiagen DNeasy Blood and Tissue Kit was used to extract total genomic DNA from the purified CD4+ T cells. Using immunoSEQ immunosequencing protocols, the TCRbeta CDR3 region, as defined by IMGT, was amplified and sequenced. Turning to the authors' computational methods: Raw sequence data were preprocessed by the immunoSEQ service for PCR and sequencing error correction. After being loaded into the immunoSEQ Analyzer, the data underwent further analysis with VDJtools v1.0.7. The paired Wilcoxon signed-rank test was used to test differences between patients and controls. This immuneACCESS table, as held by TCRdb, lists in-frame sequences with V and J called but not all clones. Of the missing ones, under half trace to an unresolved V gene in checked studies; the others have no known cause. V and J calls and clone size are copied from that table; D and trimming were computed from the DNA. Present in this sample are tens of thousands of clones, 89% of which were seen just once. Approximately 0.47% of the sample is held by the ten biggest clonotypes.

The sequence came from a woman between 40 and 55 years old in good health. Sequencing input: CD4+ T cells from PBMCs. The chain couples TRBV29-1 to TRBJ2-7; 7 nucleotides in the junction match TRBD1. The CDR3 here reads CSVTGAYEQYF. The DNA sequence is TGCAGCGTTACAGGGGCCTACGAGCAGTACTTC.